This is a list of T cell receptor beta chains from one sample in a study of graft-versus-host responses after intestinal transplantation. TCRdb keeps only in-frame clones here, not all; method: immunoSEQ multiplex PCR. The repertoire has some 77,000 clones, approximately 92% of them found once; the top ten carry approximately 0.64%. The sequences come from PBMCs, collected 98 days after intestinal transplantation. The receptor set was obtained from a human patient who received an intestinal transplant, so some T cells may come from the graft donor. The CDR3 runs from the conserved cysteine through the conserved F or W. A D gene is named only where the DNA matches it firmly. Not all rows give a size; the values are once, few, many and, for expanded clones, a class.

clone_size: -
v_call: TRBV5-1
d_call: TRBD2
j_call: TRBJ2-1
cdr3_aa: CASSLRASGRAAEQFF
cdr3_nt: TGCGCCAGCAGCTTGAGGGCTAGCGGGAGGGCCGCAGAGCAGTTCTTC

clone_size: -
v_call: TRBV5-1
d_call: -
j_call: TRBJ1-5
cdr3_aa: CASSLEGAGSPQHF
cdr3_nt: TGCGCCAGCAGCTTGGAAGGTGCAGGGTCGCCCCAGCATTTT

clone_size: few
v_call: TRBV6-5
d_call: TRBD2
j_call: TRBJ2-7
cdr3_aa: CASSPLAGAPDEQYF
cdr3_nt: TGTGCCAGCAGCCCTCTAGCGGGAGCCCCTGACGAGCAGTACTTC

clone_size: -
v_call: TRBV5-1
d_call: -
j_call: TRBJ2-7
cdr3_aa: CASSLIGASYEQYF
cdr3_nt: TGCGCCAGCAGCTTGATCGGGGCCTCCTACGAGCAGTACTTC

clone_size: -
v_call: TRBV9
d_call: TRBD1
j_call: TRBJ2-4
cdr3_aa: CASSLRGDRADIQYF
cdr3_nt: TGTGCCAGCAGCCTAAGGGGGGACAGGGCGGACATTCAGTACTTC

clone_size: -
v_call: TRBV11-3
d_call: -
j_call: TRBJ2-1
cdr3_aa: CASRPYRARGYNEQFF
cdr3_nt: TGTGCCAGCAGACCCTATCGGGCTAGAGGCTACAATGAGCAGTTCTTC

clone_size: -
v_call: TRBV4-2
d_call: -
j_call: TRBJ2-5
cdr3_aa: CASSQAIPGEETQYF
cdr3_nt: TGTGCCAGCAGCCAAGCCATCCCTGGGGAAGAGACCCAGTACTTC

clone_size: once
v_call: TRBV28
d_call: -
j_call: TRBJ2-7
cdr3_aa: CASSLSQKGARYEQYF
cdr3_nt: TGTGCCAGCAGTTTATCCCAAAAGGGTGCGCGTTACGAGCAGTACTTC

clone_size: -
v_call: TRBV28
d_call: -
j_call: TRBJ2-7
cdr3_aa: CASSSPDKQTIDYEQYF
cdr3_nt: TGTGCCAGCAGTTCCCCGGACAAACAGACTATCGACTACGAGCAGTACTTC

clone_size: -
v_call: TRBV7-9
d_call: TRBD2
j_call: TRBJ2-1
cdr3_aa: CASSLSAGVLDEQFF
cdr3_nt: TGTGCCAGCAGCTTATCAGCGGGAGTTCTCGATGAGCAGTTCTTC

clone_size: -
v_call: TRBV6-6
d_call: -
j_call: TRBJ2-7
cdr3_aa: CASSYSGEQYF
cdr3_nt: TGTGCCAGCAGTTACTCTGGCGAGCAGTACTTC

clone_size: once
v_call: TRBV5-4
d_call: -
j_call: TRBJ2-6
cdr3_aa: CASSLDLSGANVLTF
cdr3_nt: TGTGCCAGCAGCTTGGACCTCTCTGGGGCCAACGTCCTGACTTTC

clone_size: -
v_call: TRBV25-1
d_call: -
j_call: TRBJ1-5
cdr3_aa: CASRGGGPYQPQHF
cdr3_nt: TGTGCCAGCAGGGGGGGAGGGCCGTATCAGCCCCAGCATTTT

clone_size: -
v_call: TRBV6-5
d_call: -
j_call: TRBJ1-1
cdr3_aa: CASSYGGRTAEAFF
cdr3_nt: TGTGCCAGCAGTTACGGGGGGCGGACGGCTGAAGCTTTCTTT

clone_size: -
v_call: TRBV11-1
d_call: -
j_call: TRBJ2-1
cdr3_aa: CASSLSEGQSYNEQFF
cdr3_nt: TGTGCCAGCAGCTTATCCGAGGGGCAGTCCTACAATGAGCAGTTCTTC

clone_size: -
v_call: TRBV28
d_call: -
j_call: TRBJ2-7
cdr3_aa: CASSFWGQNYEQYF
cdr3_nt: TGTGCCAGCAGTTTCTGGGGACAAAACTACGAGCAGTACTTC

clone_size: -
v_call: TRBV27
d_call: -
j_call: TRBJ2-7
cdr3_aa: CASSTRQVSSYEQYF
cdr3_nt: TGTGCCAGCAGTACCAGACAGGTGAGCTCCTACGAGCAGTACTTC

clone_size: -
v_call: TRBV6-5
d_call: -
j_call: TRBJ1-2
cdr3_aa: CASSYGQGPYGYTF
cdr3_nt: TGTGCCAGCAGTTACGGGCAGGGTCCCTATGGCTACACCTTC

clone_size: -
v_call: TRBV5-6
d_call: TRBD1
j_call: TRBJ1-1
cdr3_aa: CASSLTGGKNTEAFF
cdr3_nt: TGTGCCAGCAGCTTGACAGGGGGCAAGAACACTGAAGCTTTCTTT

clone_size: -
v_call: TRBV9
d_call: -
j_call: TRBJ2-7
cdr3_aa: CASSVEGVAYEQYF
cdr3_nt: TGTGCCAGCAGCGTAGAAGGGGTTGCCTACGAGCAGTACTTC

clone_size: -
v_call: TRBV7-3
d_call: -
j_call: TRBJ2-1
cdr3_aa: CASSSDRYNEQFF
cdr3_nt: TGTGCCAGCAGCTCGGACCGATACAATGAGCAGTTCTTC

clone_size: -
v_call: TRBV18
d_call: -
j_call: TRBJ2-7
cdr3_aa: CASSPPAGLSYEQYF
cdr3_nt: TGTGCCAGCTCACCACCGGCGGGCCTCTCCTACGAGCAGTACTTC

clone_size: -
v_call: TRBV7-9
d_call: -
j_call: TRBJ1-1
cdr3_aa: CALRRAEMNTEAFF
cdr3_nt: TGTGCCCTCAGGAGGGCGGAAATGAACACTGAAGCTTTCTTT

clone_size: -
v_call: TRBV11-2
d_call: -
j_call: TRBJ2-3
cdr3_aa: CASSLGGPDTQYF
cdr3_nt: TGTGCCAGCAGCTTAGGGGGGCCAGATACGCAGTATTTT

clone_size: -
v_call: TRBV11-2
d_call: -
j_call: TRBJ2-4
cdr3_aa: CASSLGLWRASKNIQYF
cdr3_nt: TGTGCCAGCAGCTTAGGTCTCTGGAGGGCTTCCAAAAACATTCAGTACTTC

clone_size: -
v_call: TRBV5-4
d_call: TRBD2
j_call: TRBJ2-5
cdr3_aa: CASTLAGRETQYF
cdr3_nt: TGTGCCAGCACCCTAGCGGGGCGGGAGACCCAGTACTTC

clone_size: -
v_call: TRBV25-1
d_call: -
j_call: TRBJ1-2
cdr3_aa: CASSSQEGPPQVYGYTF
cdr3_nt: TGTGCCAGCAGCTCACAGGAGGGGCCCCCACAGGTCTATGGCTACACCTTC

clone_size: once
v_call: TRBV4-2
d_call: -
j_call: TRBJ2-7
cdr3_aa: CASSQARRDDEQYF
cdr3_nt: TGTGCCAGCAGCCAAGCTCGAAGGGACGACGAGCAGTACTTC

clone_size: -
v_call: TRBV9
d_call: TRBD2
j_call: TRBJ2-5
cdr3_aa: CASSVGAGVTGETQYF
cdr3_nt: TGTGCCAGCAGCGTAGGGGCGGGGGTTACGGGGGAGACCCAGTACTTC

clone_size: -
v_call: TRBV20-1
d_call: -
j_call: TRBJ1-2
cdr3_aa: CSARDQNGYTF
cdr3_nt: TGCAGTGCTAGAGATCAGAACGGCTACACCTTC

clone_size: -
v_call: TRBV5-4
d_call: TRBD2
j_call: TRBJ2-1
cdr3_aa: CASSLRGSIYNEQFF
cdr3_nt: TGTGCCAGCAGCTTGCGCGGGAGCATATACAATGAGCAGTTCTTC

clone_size: -
v_call: TRBV19
d_call: -
j_call: TRBJ2-1
cdr3_aa: CASSIEGASIEYNEQFF
cdr3_nt: TGTGCCAGTAGTATAGAGGGGGCATCAATAGAATACAATGAGCAGTTCTTC

clone_size: -
v_call: TRBV5-1
d_call: -
j_call: TRBJ1-1
cdr3_aa: CASSFSTSGNTEAFF
cdr3_nt: TGCGCCAGCAGCTTCTCAACGTCCGGGAACACTGAAGCTTTCTTT

clone_size: -
v_call: TRBV19
d_call: -
j_call: TRBJ1-1
cdr3_aa: CASSKRGGVGNTEAFF
cdr3_nt: TGTGCCAGTAGCAAGAGAGGGGGAGTGGGGAACACTGAAGCTTTCTTT

clone_size: -
v_call: TRBV5-4
d_call: -
j_call: TRBJ1-1
cdr3_aa: CASSLREGGDTEAFF
cdr3_nt: TGTGCCAGCAGCTTGAGAGAGGGAGGAGACACTGAAGCTTTCTTT

clone_size: -
v_call: TRBV19
d_call: -
j_call: TRBJ1-2
cdr3_aa: CASRGTYGYTF
cdr3_nt: TGTGCCAGTAGAGGGACCTATGGCTACACCTTC

clone_size: -
v_call: TRBV27
d_call: TRBD1
j_call: TRBJ2-7
cdr3_aa: CASSLTGGNYEQYF
cdr3_nt: TGTGCCAGCAGTTTAACAGGGGGCAACTACGAGCAGTACTTC

clone_size: -
v_call: TRBV5-6
d_call: -
j_call: TRBJ2-7
cdr3_aa: CASSSGGVISYEQYF
cdr3_nt: TGTGCCAGCAGCTCCGGCGGGGTTATTTCCTACGAGCAGTACTTC

clone_size: -
v_call: TRBV7-6
d_call: -
j_call: TRBJ2-7
cdr3_aa: CASSLSGSSYEQYF
cdr3_nt: TGTGCCAGCAGCCTATCAGGGAGCTCCTACGAGCAGTACTTC

clone_size: -
v_call: TRBV19
d_call: -
j_call: TRBJ1-6
cdr3_aa: CASSREKRYNSPLHF
cdr3_nt: TGTGCCAGTAGCAGGGAGAAACGCTATAATTCACCCCTCCACTTT

clone_size: -
v_call: TRBV5-4
d_call: TRBD1
j_call: TRBJ1-2
cdr3_aa: CASSSPDRELGGYTF
cdr3_nt: TGTGCCAGCAGCTCCCCGGACAGGGAGTTAGGTGGCTACACCTTC